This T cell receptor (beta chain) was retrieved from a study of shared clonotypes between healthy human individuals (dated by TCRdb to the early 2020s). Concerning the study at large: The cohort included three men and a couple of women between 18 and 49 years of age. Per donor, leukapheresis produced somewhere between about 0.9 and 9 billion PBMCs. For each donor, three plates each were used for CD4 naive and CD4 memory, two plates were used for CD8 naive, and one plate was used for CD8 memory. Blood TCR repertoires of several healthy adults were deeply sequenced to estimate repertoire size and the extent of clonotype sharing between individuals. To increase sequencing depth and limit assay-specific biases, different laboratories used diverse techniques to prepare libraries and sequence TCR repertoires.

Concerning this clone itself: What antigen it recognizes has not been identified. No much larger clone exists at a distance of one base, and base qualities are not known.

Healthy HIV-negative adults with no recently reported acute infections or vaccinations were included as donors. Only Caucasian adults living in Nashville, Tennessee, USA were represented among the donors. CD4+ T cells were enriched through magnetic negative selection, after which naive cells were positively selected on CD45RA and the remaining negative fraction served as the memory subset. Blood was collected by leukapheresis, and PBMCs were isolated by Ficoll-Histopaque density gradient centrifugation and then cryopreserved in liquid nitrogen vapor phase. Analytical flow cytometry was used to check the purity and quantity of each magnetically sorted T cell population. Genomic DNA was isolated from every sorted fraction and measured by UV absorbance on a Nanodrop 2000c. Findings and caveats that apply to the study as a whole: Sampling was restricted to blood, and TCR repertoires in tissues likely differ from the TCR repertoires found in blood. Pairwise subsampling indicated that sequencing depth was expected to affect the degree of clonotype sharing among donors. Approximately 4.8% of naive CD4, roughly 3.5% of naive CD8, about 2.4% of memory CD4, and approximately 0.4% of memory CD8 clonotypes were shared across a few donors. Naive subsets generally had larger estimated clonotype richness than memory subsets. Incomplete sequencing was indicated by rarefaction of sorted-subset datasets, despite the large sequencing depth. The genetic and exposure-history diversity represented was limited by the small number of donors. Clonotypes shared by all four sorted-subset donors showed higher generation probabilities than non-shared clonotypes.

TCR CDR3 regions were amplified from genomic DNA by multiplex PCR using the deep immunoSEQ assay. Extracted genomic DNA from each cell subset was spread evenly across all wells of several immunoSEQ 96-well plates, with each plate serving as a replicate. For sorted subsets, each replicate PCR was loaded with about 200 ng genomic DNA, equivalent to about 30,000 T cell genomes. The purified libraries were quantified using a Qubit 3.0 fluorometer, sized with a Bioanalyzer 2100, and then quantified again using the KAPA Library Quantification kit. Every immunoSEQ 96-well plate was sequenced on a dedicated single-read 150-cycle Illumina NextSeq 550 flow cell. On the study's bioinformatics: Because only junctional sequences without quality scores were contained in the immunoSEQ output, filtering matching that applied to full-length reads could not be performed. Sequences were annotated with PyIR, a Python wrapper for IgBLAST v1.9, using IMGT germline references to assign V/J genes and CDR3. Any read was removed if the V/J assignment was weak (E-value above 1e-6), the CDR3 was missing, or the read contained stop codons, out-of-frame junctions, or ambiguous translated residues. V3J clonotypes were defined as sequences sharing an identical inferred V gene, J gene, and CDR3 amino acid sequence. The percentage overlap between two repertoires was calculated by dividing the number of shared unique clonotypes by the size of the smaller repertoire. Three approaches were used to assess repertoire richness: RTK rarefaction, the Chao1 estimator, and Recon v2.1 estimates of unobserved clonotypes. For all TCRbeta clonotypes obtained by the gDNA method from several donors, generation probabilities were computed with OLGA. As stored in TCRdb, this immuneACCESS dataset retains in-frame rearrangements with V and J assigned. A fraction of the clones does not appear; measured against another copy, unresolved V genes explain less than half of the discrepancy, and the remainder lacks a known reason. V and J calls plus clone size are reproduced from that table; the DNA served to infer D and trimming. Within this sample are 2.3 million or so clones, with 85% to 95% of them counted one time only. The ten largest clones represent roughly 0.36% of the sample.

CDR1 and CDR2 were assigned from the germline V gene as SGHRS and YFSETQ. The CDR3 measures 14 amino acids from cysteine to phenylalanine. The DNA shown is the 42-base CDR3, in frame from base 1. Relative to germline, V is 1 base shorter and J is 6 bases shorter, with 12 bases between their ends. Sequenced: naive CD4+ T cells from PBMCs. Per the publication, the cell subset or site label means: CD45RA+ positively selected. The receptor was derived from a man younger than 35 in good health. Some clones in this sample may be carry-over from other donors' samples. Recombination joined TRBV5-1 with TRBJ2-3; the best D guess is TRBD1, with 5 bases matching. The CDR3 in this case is CASSLYSGYDTQYF. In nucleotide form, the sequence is TGCGCCAGCAGCTTGTATTCAGGGTATGATACGCAGTATTTT.